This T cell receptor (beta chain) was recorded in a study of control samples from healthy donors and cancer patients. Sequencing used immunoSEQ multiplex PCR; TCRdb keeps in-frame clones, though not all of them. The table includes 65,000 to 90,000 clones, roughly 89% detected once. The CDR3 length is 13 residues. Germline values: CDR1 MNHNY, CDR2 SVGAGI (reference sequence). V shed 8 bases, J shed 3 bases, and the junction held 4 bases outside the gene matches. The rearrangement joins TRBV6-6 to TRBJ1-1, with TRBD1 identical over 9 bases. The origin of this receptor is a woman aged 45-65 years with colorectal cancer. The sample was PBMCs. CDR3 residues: CASLQGADTEAFF. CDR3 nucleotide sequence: TGTGCCAGCCTACAGGGGGCTGACACTGAAGCTTTCTTT.